The 5 T cell receptor beta chains presented below share a single source sample, sequenced in a study of early T cells in non-severe SARS-CoV-2 infection. One entry per CDR3 protein, called by TCRdb with MiXCR from the 5' RACE reads. The sample lists tens of thousands of distinct CDR3 sequences; approximately 12% were seen once. The sample consisted of whole blood, taken at baseline. Receptors were obtained from an adult who was a healthcare worker with PCR-confirmed SARS-CoV-2 infection or an uninfected control (not recorded which). The donor label of this sample is uncertain.

The table lists this clonotype with many counts. The J gene is TRBJ2-2, the V gene TRBV4-3; TRBD2 agrees at 16 bases. Per the germline V gene, CDR1 is LGHNA and CDR2 is YSLEER. The CDR3 extends over 21 amino acids. V was clipped by 3 bases and J by 2 bases; unmatched bases: 12. In DNA form, the CDR3 reads TGCGCCAGCAGCCACCGCGCGCCGGGACTAGCGGGGGGGACAAACACCGGGGAGCTGTTTTTT. Protein: CASSHRAPGLAGGTNTGELFF.

This chain joins TRBV20-1 and TRBJ2-4; 11 nucleotides align to TRBD2. Germline CDR1 and CDR2: DFQATT and SNEGSKA (reference sequence). Trimming at V came to 3 bases and at J to 8 bases, leaving 9 bases not matched to a gene. This CDR3 spans 15 amino acids. The CDR3 spells CSASPSGGLGDIQYF. The CDR3 region has the DNA TGCAGTGCTAGTCCTAGCGGGGGGCTTGGGGACATTCAGTACTTC.

The sample holds a few counts of this clonotype. The rearrangement links TRBV3-1 to TRBJ2-7; TRBD2 matches 14 bases. V lost 6 bases to trimming and J lost 4 bases; unmatched junction nucleotides: 8. Germline values: CDR1 LGHDT, CDR2 YNNKEL (reference sequence). CDR3 size: 16 residues. In DNA, the CDR3 is TGTGCCAGCAGGAGGGGACTAGCGGGAGAGTCATACGAGCAGTACTTC. Amino acids: CASRRGLAGESYEQYF.

This clonotype appeared a few times. The rearrangement joins TRBV7-6 to TRBJ2-1, with TRBD2 matching over 12 bases. The V and J ends lost 5 bases and 0 bases, in that order; junction bases with no gene match: 8. This CDR3 has 18 residues. Germline V gene data show CDR1 as SGHVS and CDR2 as FNYEAQ. The CDR3 sequence: CASSKTSGGTSSYNEQFF. The CDR3 region has the DNA TGTGCCAGCAGCAAAACTAGCGGGGGGACAAGCTCCTACAATGAGCAGTTCTTC.

The rearrangement joins TRBV19 to TRBJ2-1, with 8 bases lining up with TRBD2. CDR3 size: 14 residues. Per the germline V gene, CDR1 is LNHDA and CDR2 is SQIVND (reference sequence). With V trimmed by 1 base and J by 6 bases, 2 bases remained unmatched. CDR3 sequence reads: CASSIVSGGNEQFF. DNA of the CDR3: TGTGCCAGTAGTATAGTGAGCGGGGGCAATGAGCAGTTCTTC.